This T cell receptor beta chain was retrieved from a study of T-cell memory formation after mild COVID-19. Constant-segment primers served in 5'RACE that generated TCR alpha and TCR beta cDNA libraries bearing sample barcodes and UMIs. Via MiXCR, TCRdb re-called the 5' RACE reads, giving one row per CDR3 protein. The profile covers some 45,000 distinct CDR3 sequences, with 27% appearing a single time and around 45% taken by the ten largest. Details on this clonotype: The antigen is undetermined.

V gave up 3 bases and J gave up 3 bases, with 7 bases separating them. The CDR3 loop spans 13 amino acids. Germline V gene lookup returns CDR1 MNHEY and CDR2 SMNVEV (reference sequence). General study points: In pre-infection memory, a portion of responding clones appeared, which suggested that cross-reactive memory joined. Clones which contracted sat mainly in CM and EM if CD4+, and in EMRA if CD8+.

The receptor comes from a man younger than 35 who had mild COVID-19 (a few samples of this study predate the infection). Cell type and time point are not known. Sequenced sample: PBMCs or a T cell subset sorted from them (not recorded which). This chain links TRBV27 with TRBJ2-3; tentative D call: TRBD2 (5 bases). The CDR3 sequence: CASSFRGTDTQYF. For the CDR3, the DNA is TGTGCCAGCAGTTTTCGGGGAACAGATACGCAGTATTTT.